These T cell receptor beta chains were read from a single sample in a study of siplizumab effects on memory and regulatory T cells. Using immunoSEQ multiplex PCR, the repertoire was profiled, and TCRdb retains in-frame clones only, with some absent. The sample has approximately 56,000 clones; around 97% are singletons. The sample comprised naive CD8+ T cells sorted from blood. These receptors all stem from a human donor in good health. The CDR3 runs from the conserved cysteine through the conserved F or W. The D gene is left open where the match is weak. Some rows have no size entry. The others give once, few or many, or a class for an expanded clone.

TRBV7-8,once,TRBJ1-4,.,CASSLVGGRYEKLFF,TGTGCCAGCAGCTTAGTCGGGGGGCGGTATGAAAAACTGTTTTTT
TRBV30,once,TRBJ1-2,TRBD1,CAWVPGQGYGYTF,TGTGCCTGGGTCCCGGGACAGGGCTATGGCTACACCTTC
TRBV6-1,.,TRBJ1-1,.,CASPPQAGHNTEAFF,TGTGCCTCCCCACCCCAGGCTGGGCATAATACTGAAGCTTTCTTT
TRBV12-5,.,TRBJ2-5,.,CASGQTGFQETQYF,TGTGCTAGTGGTCAAACAGGGTTCCAAGAGACCCAGTACTTC
TRBV11-1,.,TRBJ1-1,.,CASSLTAMNTEAFF,TGTGCCAGCAGCCTGACAGCCATGAACACTGAAGCTTTCTTT
TRBV7-9,.,TRBJ2-2,.,CASSSPISGELFF,TGTGCCAGCAGCTCTCCAATTTCCGGGGAGCTGTTTTTT
TRBV6-5,.,TRBJ2-7,.,CASSVGQSSYEQYF,TGTGCCAGCAGTGTCGGACAGTCCTCCTACGAGCAGTACTTC
TRBV7-3,.,TRBJ2-7,TRBD2,CASSPLAGAYEQYF,TGTGCCAGCAGCCCCCTAGCGGGGGCCTACGAGCAGTACTTC
TRBV6-1,.,TRBJ2-5,TRBD2,CASSEGTSGQETQYF,TGTGCCAGCAGTGAGGGGACTAGCGGCCAAGAGACCCAGTACTTC
TRBV7-6,.,TRBJ1-1,.,CASSTLPGGEAFF,TGTGCCAGCAGCACCTTGCCGGGGGGTGAAGCTTTCTTT
TRBV19,.,TRBJ2-7,.,CASSPGSDYEQYF,TGTGCCAGTAGCCCGGGGTCTGACTACGAGCAGTACTTC
TRBV5-1,.,TRBJ1-1,.,CASSLVVWQENMNTEAFF,TGCGCCAGCAGCTTGGTGGTGTGGCAGGAGAACATGAACACTGAAGCTTTCTTT
TRBV29-1,once,TRBJ2-3,TRBD2,CSVVGLAGVDTDTQYF,TGCAGCGTTGTTGGTCTAGCGGGAGTTGACACAGATACGCAGTATTTT
TRBV6-5,once,TRBJ2-5,.,CASRRNVWETQYF,TGTGCCAGCCGACGGAACGTATGGGAGACCCAGTACTTC
TRBV4-1,.,TRBJ1-1,TRBD1,CASSQDRGSDSEAFF,TGCGCCAGCAGCCAAGACAGGGGGAGTGATTCTGAAGCTTTCTTT
TRBV19,once,TRBJ2-1,.,CATTSHNEQFF,TGTGCCACAACTAGCCACAATGAGCAGTTCTTC
TRBV27,.,TRBJ2-7,.,CASSLFGGSSYEQYF,TGTGCCAGCAGTTTATTCGGGGGTTCTAGCTACGAGCAGTACTTC
TRBV10-1,.,TRBJ2-5,TRBD2,CASSDGREGQETQYF,TGCGCCAGCAGTGATGGGCGGGAGGGCCAGGAGACCCAGTACTTC
TRBV4-1,.,TRBJ2-4,TRBD2,CASSPRTSGLLAKNIQYF,TGCGCCAGCAGCCCGAGGACTAGCGGCTTACTAGCCAAAAACATTCAGTACTTC
TRBV28,once,TRBJ2-7,.,CASSFFGGYEQYF,TGTGCCAGCAGTTTTTTCGGGGGCTACGAGCAGTACTTC
TRBV14,.,TRBJ2-1,TRBD2,CASSQGSGRDYNEQFF,TGTGCCAGCAGCCAAGGGAGCGGGAGGGATTACAATGAGCAGTTCTTC
TRBV28,.,TRBJ2-7,.,CASSRHPLGYEQYF,TGTGCCAGCAGCCGACACCCCCTCGGCTACGAGCAGTACTTC
TRBV5-6,.,TRBJ1-2,TRBD1,CATLTGGEGGYTF,TGTGCCACCCTGACAGGGGGCGAGGGTGGCTACACCTTC
TRBV4-2,.,TRBJ2-1,TRBD2,CASSPERLLAGVSNEQFF,TGTGCCAGCAGCCCAGAACGTCTACTAGCGGGAGTGAGTAATGAGCAGTTCTTC
TRBV27,.,TRBJ1-6,.,CATQEGNSPLHF,TGTGCCACCCAGGAGGGCAATTCACCCCTCCACTTT
TRBV30,.,TRBJ2-7,.,CAWGGGEQYF,TGTGCCTGGGGAGGTGGCGAGCAGTACTTC
TRBV14,.,TRBJ2-1,TRBD2,CASSLGGDNEQFF,TGTGCCAGCAGCCTCGGGGGGGACAATGAGCAGTTCTTC
TRBV6-1,.,TRBJ2-7,.,CASSADQILYEQYF,TGTGCCAGCAGTGCGGACCAAATTCTTTACGAGCAGTACTTC
TRBV30,.,TRBJ1-2,.,CAWSVPLNYGYTF,TGTGCCTGGAGTGTACCCCTTAACTATGGCTACACCTTC
TRBV18,.,TRBJ2-3,.,CASSPPSDTQYF,TGTGCCAGCTCCCCGCCATCAGATACGCAGTATTTT
TRBV6-5,.,TRBJ2-5,.,CASSVTGETQYF,TGTGCCAGCAGCGTAACGGGAGAGACCCAGTACTTC
TRBV7-9,.,TRBJ2-2,.,CASSLVVGTGELFF,TGTGCCAGCAGCTTAGTCGTCGGGACCGGGGAGCTGTTTTTT
TRBV14,.,TRBJ1-2,.,CASSLANYGYTF,TGTGCCAGCAGCTTAGCTAACTATGGCTACACCTTC
TRBV7-9,once,TRBJ2-1,.,CASSPQRGPNEQFF,TGTGCCAGCAGCCCACAAAGGGGCCCCAATGAGCAGTTCTTC
TRBV7-8,.,TRBJ2-1,.,CASSPGLSSYNEQFF,TGTGCCAGCAGCCCCGGGCTTAGCTCCTACAATGAGCAGTTCTTC
TRBV19,.,TRBJ2-7,TRBD2,CASKPREGHLFGSYEQYF,TGTGCCAGCAAACCGCGGGAGGGCCATTTGTTTGGCTCCTACGAGCAGTACTTC
TRBV10-3,.,TRBJ2-7,TRBD2,CASARLAGDEQYF,TGTGCCAGCGCTAGGCTAGCGGGAGACGAGCAGTACTTC
TRBV5-1,.,TRBJ1-2,.,CASSLELSADGFYGYTF,TGCGCCAGCAGCTTGGAGCTTAGTGCAGACGGCTTCTATGGCTACACCTTC
TRBV14,.,TRBJ2-7,.,CASSLLHIYEQYF,TGTGCCAGCAGCCTACTACACATTTACGAGCAGTACTTC
TRBV4-1,.,TRBJ2-2,TRBD2,CASSQDWAGAAGELFF,TGCGCCAGCAGCCAAGATTGGGCGGGAGCGGCCGGGGAGCTGTTTTTT
TRBV7-6,.,TRBJ1-1,.,CASSVDGTTNTEAFF,TGTGCCAGCAGCGTCGACGGGACTACGAACACTGAAGCTTTCTTT
TRBV27,.,TRBJ1-4,.,CASSHRIFNEKLFF,TGTGCCAGCAGCCACAGGATTTTTAATGAAAAACTGTTTTTT
TRBV5-8,.,TRBJ2-7,.,CASPTGTSPYEQYF,TGTGCCAGTCCGACCGGAACTAGCCCCTACGAGCAGTACTTC
TRBV7-2,.,TRBJ2-1,TRBD1,CASSSLDRVYEQFF,TGTGCCAGCAGCTCACTGGACAGGGTCTATGAGCAGTTCTTC
TRBV7-6,.,TRBJ2-2,TRBD2,CASSSTLAGGPAGELFF,TGTGCCAGCAGCTCCACCCTAGCGGGAGGGCCGGCCGGGGAGCTGTTTTTT
TRBV19,.,TRBJ2-1,TRBD2,CASSIRGLASSSYNEQFF,TGTGCCAGTAGTATTCGGGGACTAGCGAGTTCCTCCTACAATGAGCAGTTCTTC
TRBV11-2,.,TRBJ2-7,.,CASSSSHEQYF,TGTGCCAGCAGTTCTTCCCACGAGCAGTACTTC
TRBV2,once,TRBJ1-2,.,CVTIGTNYGYTF,TGTGTCACGATCGGCACTAACTATGGCTACACCTTC
TRBV11-2,.,TRBJ2-5,TRBD1,CASSSGTGGAETQYF,TGTGCCAGCAGCTCCGGGACAGGGGGCGCGGAGACCCAGTACTTC
TRBV18,.,TRBJ2-3,TRBD2,CASSFSGSRTDTQYF,TGTGCCAGCTCATTTAGCGGGAGTCGCACAGATACGCAGTATTTT
TRBV7-9,.,TRBJ2-5,TRBD2,CASSSTAGGPMETQYF,TGTGCCAGCAGCTCTACAGCGGGAGGGCCAATGGAGACCCAGTACTTC
TRBV2,.,TRBJ1-5,.,CASSDVAVPQHF,TGTGCCAGCAGTGATGTCGCGGTTCCCCAGCATTTT
TRBV4-3,.,TRBJ1-2,TRBD1,CASSQVSMDRAYGYTF,TGCGCCAGCAGCCAAGTCTCTATGGACAGGGCCTATGGCTACACCTTC